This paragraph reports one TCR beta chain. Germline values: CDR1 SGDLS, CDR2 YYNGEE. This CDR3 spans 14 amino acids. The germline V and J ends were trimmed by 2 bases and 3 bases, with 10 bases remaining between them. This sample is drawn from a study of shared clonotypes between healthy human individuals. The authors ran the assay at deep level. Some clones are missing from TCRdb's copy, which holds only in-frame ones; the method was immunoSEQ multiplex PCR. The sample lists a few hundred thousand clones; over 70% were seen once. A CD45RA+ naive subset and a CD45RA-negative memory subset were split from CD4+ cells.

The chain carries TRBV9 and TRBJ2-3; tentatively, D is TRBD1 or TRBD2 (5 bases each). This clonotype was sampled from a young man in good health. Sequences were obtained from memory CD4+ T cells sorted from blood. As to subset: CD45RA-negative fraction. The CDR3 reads CASSVRAGTDTQYF. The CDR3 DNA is TGTGCCAGCAGCGTGAGGGCAGGGACAGATACGCAGTATTTT.